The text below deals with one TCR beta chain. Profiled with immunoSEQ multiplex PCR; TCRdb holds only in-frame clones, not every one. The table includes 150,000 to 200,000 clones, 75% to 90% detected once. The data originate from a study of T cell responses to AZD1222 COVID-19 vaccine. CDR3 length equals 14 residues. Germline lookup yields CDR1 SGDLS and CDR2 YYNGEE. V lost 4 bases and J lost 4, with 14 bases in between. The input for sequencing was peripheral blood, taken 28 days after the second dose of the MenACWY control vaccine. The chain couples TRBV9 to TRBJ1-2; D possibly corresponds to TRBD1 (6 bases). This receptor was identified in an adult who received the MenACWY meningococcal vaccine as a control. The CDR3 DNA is TGTGCCAGCAGCTTAGGGGACACCATCTATGGCTACACCTTC. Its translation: CASSLGDTIYGYTF.